One sample yielded the 8 T cell receptor beta chains listed below, sequenced in a study of T cells after yellow fever vaccination. TCRdb re-called the 5' RACE reads through MiXCR, storing one row per CDR3 protein. The sample lists about 250,000 distinct CDR3 sequences, approximately 3.6% occurring once. Sequences were derived from PBMCs, sampled 15 days after the yellow fever booster vaccination. The receptors originated from a man aged 18 to 29 who received the YFV17D yellow fever vaccine.

This clonotype was seen many times. The V call is TRBV12-3 or TRBV12-4, the J call TRBJ2-1; possibly TRBD1 for D (5 bases). There are 15 residues in the CDR3. Trimming cost V 8 bases and J 0 bases, with 14 bases left between them. The CDR3 reads CASDSTESSYNEQFF. In DNA, the CDR3 is TGTGCCAGCGACTCGACAGAGAGCTCCTACAATGAGCAGTTCTTC.

The V and J genes are TRBV20-1 and TRBJ2-5; 16 positions agree with TRBD2. The germline CDR1 and CDR2 sequences are DFQATT and SNEGSKA (reference sequence). Trimming at V came to 5 bases and at J to 3 bases, leaving 3 bases not matched to a gene. This CDR3 spans 15 amino acids. The CDR3 region has the DNA TGCAGTGCTCGGGGACTAGCGGGGGGGAAAGAGACCCAGTACTTC. This sequence encodes CSARGLAGGKETQYF.

The table lists this clonotype with many counts. This chain connects TRBV20-1 to TRBJ2-7; 7 bases are a match to TRBD2. The CDR3 covers 11 residues. The V segment lost 6 bases and the J segment 5 bases; nucleotides outside the gene matches: 4. Germline CDR1 DFQATT, CDR2 SNEGSKA (reference sequence). In DNA, the CDR3 is TGCAGTGCCCCCCGGGGGGACGAGCAGTACTTC. The encoded protein is CSAPRGDEQYF.

This clonotype was seen ten or more times. The chain employs TRBV2 and TRBJ1-2, with D possibly TRBD1 on 6 matching bases. This CDR3 has 14 residues. CDR1 is SNHLY and CDR2 is FYNNEI in the germline V gene. Deletions cut 3 bases from V and 3 bases from J, with 11 bases between. The DNA for the CDR3 is TGTGCCAGCAGTGATAGGACAGACGACTATGGCTACACCTTC. Protein: CASSDRTDDYGYTF.

This clonotype was recorded many times. The chain employs TRBV18 and TRBJ2-1, with D perhaps matching TRBD1 (5 bases). The CDR3 contains 13 residues. Germline CDR1 and CDR2: KGHSH and LQKENI. The V and J ends lost 2 bases and 4 bases respectively, with 6 bases between them. The CDR3 spells CASSPRTYNEQFF. As DNA, the CDR3 is TGTGCCAGCTCACCAAGGACATACAATGAGCAGTTCTTC.

This clonotype was observed at least ten times. The chain links TRBV5-5 to TRBJ1-1, with 7 bases lining up with TRBD1. The ends lost 5 bases at V and 1 base at J; junction bases unmatched: 2. The CDR3 is made up of 13 amino acids. CDR1 is SGHKS and CDR2 is YYEKEE in the germline V gene (reference sequence). The CDR3 sequence is CASRGQQNTEAFF. The CDR3 nucleotides are TGTGCCAGCAGGGGACAGCAGAACACTGAAGCTTTCTTT.

The table lists this clonotype with many counts. This chain uses TRBV15 with TRBJ1-2, with TRBD1 matching over 7 bases. Germline loops: CDR1 LNHNV, CDR2 YYDKDF (reference sequence). V trimming: 0 bases; J trimming: 2 bases; junction bases outside the gene matches: 6. This CDR3 has 16 residues. CDR3 sequence: CATSRDLAGGNYGYTF. The CDR3 DNA is TGTGCCACCAGCAGAGATCTGGCAGGGGGAAACTATGGCTACACCTTC.

This clonotype came up many times. One end of the junction fails to match germline, which may point to a read error. The chain joins TRBV7-7 to TRBJ2-5; the D gene is possibly TRBD2 (6 bases). Per the germline V gene, CDR1 is SSHAT and CDR2 is FNYEAQ (reference sequence). The CDR3 runs 15 residues. CDR3 loop: CASSFTGSERGTQYF. As DNA, the CDR3 is TGTGCTAGCAGTTTCACCGGGAGCGAAAGAGGGACCCAGTACTTC. The whole variable domain, filled in from reference TRBV7-7 and TRBJ2-5, reads GAGVSQSPRYKVTKRGQDVTLRCDPISSHATLYWYQQALGQGPEFLTYFNYEAQPDKSGLPSDRFSAERPEGSISTLTIQRTEQRDSAMYRCASSFTGSERGTQYFGPGTRLLVL.